The rows below give T cell receptor beta chains drawn from one sample of a study of blood T cells in healthy people across ages. TCRdb recomputed calls from the 5' RACE reads with MiXCR, one row per CDR3 protein. The sample holds more than 1.4 million distinct CDR3 sequences, about 40% seen once. Sequencing input: blood. The receptors stem from a woman aged 18-35 years in good health. The conserved cysteine and the conserved F or W are not part of the CDR3 here.

v_call cdr3_aa
TRBV7-2 ASSVFGGSGNTIY
TRBV2 ASSTRDQPQH
TRBV7-9 ASSLEGLPQPQH
TRBV10-1 ASSESLAGVSTDTQY
TRBV6-5 ASSHNSGTGELF
TRBV7-9 ASSLSFGRGDLQETQY
TRBV20-1 SAQGQASSYNEQF
TRBV6-5 ASTEVQGAYEQY
TRBV4-1 ASSQDLEETQY
TRBV5-1 ASSEPRLPYNEQY
TRBV5-1 ASSWKEDYGYT
TRBV7-9 ASSLDFGTAVEQY
TRBV6-1 ASSELGLDRALYGYT
TRBV2 ASSGETFHEQY
TRBV6-1 ASNLFGEQGVAF
TRBV10-3 ATGARGISSGANVLT
TRBV20-1 SAGSTDTQY
TRBV27 ASSSGLAGVSEQY
TRBV10-3 AISESRAGQETQY
TRBV4-1 ASSQIGTVNSPPH
TRBV2 ASIFQANTGELF
TRBV29-1 SVETGTLRTEAF
TRBV28 ASSPRTGSSTDTQY
TRBV20-1 SARALGEQPQH
TRBV3-1 ASSDSAGASNYGYT
TRBV20-1 SAWAPSGRYNEQF
TRBV20-1 SASEGGYT
TRBV2 ASKDGSEGKLF
TRBV20-1 SASDVRSTSDTQY
TRBV7-9 ASSLLGSAYNEQF
TRBV4-1 ASSPAGGFGPDTQY
TRBV3-1 ASSHQSDTEKLF
TRBV30 AWSVGHEQY
TRBV10-2 ASNGLAGAYEQF
TRBV5-1 ASSLAVTEQF
TRBV15 ATSRVVGSRPANEQF
TRBV27 ASSGEGRAGWDEQY
TRBV28 ASSPQGVGNQPQH
TRBV20-1 SARELDEQY
TRBV6-2/TRBV6-3 ASSYSTRERGSYEQY
TRBV5-1 ASSLGGVVNTEAF
TRBV5-1 ASSDLRTDTQY
TRBV27 ASSPGLADMWVEQY
TRBV6-5 ASRGTPSNGGETQY
TRBV5-1 ASSLAIAAREDTEAF
TRBV7-6 ASSLAPGGGAGETQY
TRBV9 ASSHRDIGYT
TRBV14 ASRLAGSYNEQY
TRBV6-5 ASTGLAGGTYEQY
TRBV28 ASQPGPGPYYEQY
TRBV11-2 ASSVGFTREQY
TRBV20-1 SARDLGRTAEAF
TRBV4-1 AGSPLAGGDEQF